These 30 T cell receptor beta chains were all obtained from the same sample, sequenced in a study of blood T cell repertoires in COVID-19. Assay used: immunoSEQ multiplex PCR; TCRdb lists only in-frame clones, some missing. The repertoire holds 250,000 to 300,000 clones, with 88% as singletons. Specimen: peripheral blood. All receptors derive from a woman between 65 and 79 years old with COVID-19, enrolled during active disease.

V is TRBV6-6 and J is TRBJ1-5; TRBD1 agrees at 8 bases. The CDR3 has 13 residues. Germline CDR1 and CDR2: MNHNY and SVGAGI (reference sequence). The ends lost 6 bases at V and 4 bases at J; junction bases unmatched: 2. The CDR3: CASSRQGNQPQHF. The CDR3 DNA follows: TGTGCCAGCAGCAGACAGGGGAATCAGCCCCAGCATTTT.

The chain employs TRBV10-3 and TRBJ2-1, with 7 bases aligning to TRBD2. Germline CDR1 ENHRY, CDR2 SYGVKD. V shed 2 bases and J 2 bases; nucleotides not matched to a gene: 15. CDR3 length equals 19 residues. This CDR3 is CAISEPIGGRARTYNEQFF. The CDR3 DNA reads TGTGCCATCAGTGAGCCGATAGGTGGGAGGGCCCGGACCTACAATGAGCAGTTCTTC.

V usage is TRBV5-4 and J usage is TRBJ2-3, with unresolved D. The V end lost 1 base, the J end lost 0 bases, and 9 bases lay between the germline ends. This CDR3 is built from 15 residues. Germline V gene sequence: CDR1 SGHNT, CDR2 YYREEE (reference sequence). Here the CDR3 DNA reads TGTGCCAGCAGCTTGACTGCAGGCAGCACAGATACGCAGTATTTT. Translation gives CASSLTAGSTDTQYF.

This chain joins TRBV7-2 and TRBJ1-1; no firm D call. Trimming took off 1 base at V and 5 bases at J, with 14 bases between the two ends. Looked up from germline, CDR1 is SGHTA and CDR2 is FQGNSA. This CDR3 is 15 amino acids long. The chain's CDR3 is CASSLETVGWTEAFF. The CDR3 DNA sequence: TGTGCCAGCAGCTTAGAAACGGTCGGTTGGACTGAAGCTTTCTTT.

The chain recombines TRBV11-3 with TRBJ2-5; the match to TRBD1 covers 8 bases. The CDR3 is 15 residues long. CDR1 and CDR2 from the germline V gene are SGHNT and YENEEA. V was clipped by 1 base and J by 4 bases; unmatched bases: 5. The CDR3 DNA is TGTGCCAGCAGCTTAGGGGATACAGGGGGAGAGACCCAGTACTTC. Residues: CASSLGDTGGETQYF.

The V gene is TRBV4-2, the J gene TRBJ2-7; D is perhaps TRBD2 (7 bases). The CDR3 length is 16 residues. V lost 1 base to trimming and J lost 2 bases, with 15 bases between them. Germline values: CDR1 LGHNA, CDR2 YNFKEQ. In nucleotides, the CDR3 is TGTGCCAGCAGCCAAGGAGGGGGGGACATTGCCTACGAGCAGTACTTC. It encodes CASSQGGGDIAYEQYF.

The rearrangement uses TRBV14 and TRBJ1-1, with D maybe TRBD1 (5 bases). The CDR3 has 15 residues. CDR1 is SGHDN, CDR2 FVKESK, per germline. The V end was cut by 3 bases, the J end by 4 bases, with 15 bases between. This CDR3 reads CASSQRHGRGTEAFF. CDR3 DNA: TGTGCCAGCAGCCAGCGTCACGGGAGGGGCACTGAAGCTTTCTTT.

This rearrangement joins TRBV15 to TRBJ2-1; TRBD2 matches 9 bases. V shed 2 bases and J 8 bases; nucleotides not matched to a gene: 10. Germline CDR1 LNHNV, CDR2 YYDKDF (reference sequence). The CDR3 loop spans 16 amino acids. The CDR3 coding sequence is TGTGCCACCAGCAGAACTTGGACTAGCGATCTCCATGAGCAGTTCTTC. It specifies CATSRTWTSDLHEQFF. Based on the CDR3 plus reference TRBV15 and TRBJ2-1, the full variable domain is DAMVIQNPRYQVTQFGKPVTLSCSQTLNHNVMYWYQQKSSQAPKLLFHYYDKDFNNEADTPDNFQSRRPNTSFCFLDIRSPGLGDTAMYLCATSRTWTSDLHEQFFGPGTRLTVL.

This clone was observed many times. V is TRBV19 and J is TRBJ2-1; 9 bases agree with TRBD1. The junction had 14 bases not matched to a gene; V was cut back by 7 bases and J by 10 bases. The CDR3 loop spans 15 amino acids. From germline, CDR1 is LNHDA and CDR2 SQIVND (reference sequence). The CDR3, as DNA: TGTGCCAGTATCCCCGGGACAGGGACACTAGGGGAGCAGTTCTTC. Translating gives CASIPGTGTLGEQFF.

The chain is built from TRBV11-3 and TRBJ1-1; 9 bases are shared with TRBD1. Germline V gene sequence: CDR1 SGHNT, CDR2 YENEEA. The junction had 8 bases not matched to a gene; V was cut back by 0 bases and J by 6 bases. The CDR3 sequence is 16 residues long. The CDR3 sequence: CASSLDYRGRVAEAFF. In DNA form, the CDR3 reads TGTGCCAGCAGCTTAGACTACAGGGGGCGGGTGGCTGAAGCTTTCTTT. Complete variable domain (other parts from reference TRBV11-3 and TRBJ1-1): EAGVVQSPRYKIIEKKQPVAFWCNPISGHNTLYWYLQNLGQGPELLIRYENEEAVDDSQLPKDRFSAERLKGVDSTLKIQPAELGDSAVYLCASSLDYRGRVAEAFFGQGTRLTVV.

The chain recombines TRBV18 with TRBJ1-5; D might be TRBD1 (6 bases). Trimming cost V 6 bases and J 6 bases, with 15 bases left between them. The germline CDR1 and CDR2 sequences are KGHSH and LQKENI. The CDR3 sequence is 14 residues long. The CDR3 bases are TGTGCCAGCTCGGTGGGGGGGGGCGGTCAGCCCCAGCATTTT. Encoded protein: CASSVGGGGQPQHF. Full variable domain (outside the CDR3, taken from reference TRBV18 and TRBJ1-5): NAGVMQNPRHLVRRRGQEARLRCSPMKGHSHVYWYRQLPEEGLKFMVYLQKENIIDESGMPKERFSAEFPKEGPSILRIQQVVRGDSAAYFCASSVGGGGQPQHFGDGTRLSIL.

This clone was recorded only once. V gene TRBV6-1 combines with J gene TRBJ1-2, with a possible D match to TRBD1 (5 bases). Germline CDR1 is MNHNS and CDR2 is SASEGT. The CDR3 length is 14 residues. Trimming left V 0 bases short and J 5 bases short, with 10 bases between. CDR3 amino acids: CASSEAGPVYGYTF. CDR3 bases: TGTGCCAGCAGTGAAGCGGGGCCAGTTTATGGCTACACCTTC.

Here the CDR3 reads CAISEGSEYGYTF. In DNA form, the CDR3 reads TGTGCCATCAGTGAGGGCAGCGAGTATGGCTACACCTTC. The chain uses TRBV10-3 and TRBJ1-2; D not resolved. The V end lost 2 bases, the J end lost 5 bases, and 9 bases lay between the germline ends. Per germline, CDR1 ENHRY and CDR2 SYGVKD. This CDR3 region has 13 residues.

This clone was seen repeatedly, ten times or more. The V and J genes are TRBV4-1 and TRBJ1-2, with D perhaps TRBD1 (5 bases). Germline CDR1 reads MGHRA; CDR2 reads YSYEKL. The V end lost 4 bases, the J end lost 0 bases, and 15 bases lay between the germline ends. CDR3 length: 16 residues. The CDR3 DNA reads TGCGCCAGCAGCCTATCCAAACAGGCGACTAACTATGGCTACACCTTC. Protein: CASSLSKQATNYGYTF.

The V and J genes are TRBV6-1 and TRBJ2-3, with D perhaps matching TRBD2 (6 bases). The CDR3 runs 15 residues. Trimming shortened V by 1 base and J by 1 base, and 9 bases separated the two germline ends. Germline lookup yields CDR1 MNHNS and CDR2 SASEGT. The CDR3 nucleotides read TGTGCCAGCAGTGAAGTTGCTAGCGGCACAGATACGCAGTATTTT. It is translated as CASSEVASGTDTQYF.

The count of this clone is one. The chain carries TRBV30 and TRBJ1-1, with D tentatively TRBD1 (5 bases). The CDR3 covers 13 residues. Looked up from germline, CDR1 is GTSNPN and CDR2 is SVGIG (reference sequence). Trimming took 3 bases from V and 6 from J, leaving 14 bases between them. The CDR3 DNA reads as TGTGCCTGGAGAGGGGTGGGGCTCGCTGAAGCTTTCTTT. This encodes CAWRGVGLAEAFF.

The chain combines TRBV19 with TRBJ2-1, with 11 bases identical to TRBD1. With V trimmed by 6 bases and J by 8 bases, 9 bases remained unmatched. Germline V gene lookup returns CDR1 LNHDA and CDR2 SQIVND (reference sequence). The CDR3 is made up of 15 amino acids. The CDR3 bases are TGTGCCAGTAGCTTCACCGGGACAGGGGGTGATGAGCAGTTCTTC. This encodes CASSFTGTGGDEQFF.

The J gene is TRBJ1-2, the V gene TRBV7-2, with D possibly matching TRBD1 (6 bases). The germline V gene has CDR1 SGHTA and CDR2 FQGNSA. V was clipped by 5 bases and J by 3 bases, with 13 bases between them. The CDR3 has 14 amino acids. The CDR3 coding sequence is TGTGCCAGCAGCGTACAGGGAGGGGACTATGGCTACACCTTC. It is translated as CASSVQGGDYGYTF.

The CDR3 region is CASSRQEAYEQYF. The CDR3 region has the DNA TGTGCTAGCTCCCGACAGGAGGCCTACGAGCAGTACTTC. J is TRBJ2-7 and V is TRBV7-7, with D perhaps matching TRBD1 (6 bases). The CDR3 has 13 amino acids. Per germline, CDR1 SSHAT and CDR2 FNYEAQ (reference sequence).

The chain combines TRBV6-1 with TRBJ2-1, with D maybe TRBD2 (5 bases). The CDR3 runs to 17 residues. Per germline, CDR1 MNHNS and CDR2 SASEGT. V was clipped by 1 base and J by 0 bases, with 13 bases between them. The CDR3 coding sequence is TGTGCCAGCAGTGAAGTAGCGCACTATAGCTCCTACAATGAGCAGTTCTTC. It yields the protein CASSEVAHYSSYNEQFF.

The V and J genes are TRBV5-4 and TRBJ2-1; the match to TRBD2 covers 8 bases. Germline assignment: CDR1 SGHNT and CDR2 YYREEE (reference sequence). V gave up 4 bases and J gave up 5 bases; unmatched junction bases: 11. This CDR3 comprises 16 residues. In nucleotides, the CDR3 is TGTGCCAGCAGCCCCCGGGGGGGGAGGGCCGACAATGAGCAGTTCTTC. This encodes CASSPRGGRADNEQFF.

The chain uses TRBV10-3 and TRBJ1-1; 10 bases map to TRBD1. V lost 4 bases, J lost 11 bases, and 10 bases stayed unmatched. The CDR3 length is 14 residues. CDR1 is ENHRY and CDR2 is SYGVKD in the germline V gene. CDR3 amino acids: CAISGGQGILAAFF. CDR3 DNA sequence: TGTGCCATCAGTGGGGGACAGGGGATACTGGCCGCTTTCTTT.

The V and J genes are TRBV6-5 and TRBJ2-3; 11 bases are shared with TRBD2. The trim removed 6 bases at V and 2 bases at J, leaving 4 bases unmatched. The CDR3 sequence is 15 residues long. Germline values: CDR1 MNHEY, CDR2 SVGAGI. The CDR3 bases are TGTGCCAGCAGAAGACTAGCGGGGTCCACAGATACGCAGTATTTT. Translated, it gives CASRRLAGSTDTQYF.

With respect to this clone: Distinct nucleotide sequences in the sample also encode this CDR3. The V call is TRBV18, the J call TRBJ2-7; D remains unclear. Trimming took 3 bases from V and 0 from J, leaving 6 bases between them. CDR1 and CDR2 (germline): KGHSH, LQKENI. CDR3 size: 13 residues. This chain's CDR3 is CASSPRASYEQYF. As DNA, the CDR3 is TGTGCCAGCTCACCTCGCGCCTCCTACGAGCAGTACTTC.

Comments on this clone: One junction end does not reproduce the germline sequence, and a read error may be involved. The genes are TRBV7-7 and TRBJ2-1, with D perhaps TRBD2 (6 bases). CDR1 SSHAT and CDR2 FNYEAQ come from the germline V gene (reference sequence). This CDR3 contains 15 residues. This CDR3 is CASSLGPGGVDEQFF. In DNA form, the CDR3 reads TGTGCTAGCAGCTTAGGACCCGGCGGGGTCGACGAGCAGTTCTTC.

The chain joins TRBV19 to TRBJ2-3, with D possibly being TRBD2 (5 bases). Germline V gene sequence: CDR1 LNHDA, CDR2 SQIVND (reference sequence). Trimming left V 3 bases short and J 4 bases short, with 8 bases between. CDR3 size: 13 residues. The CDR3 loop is CASSIGGPDTQYF. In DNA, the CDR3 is TGTGCCAGTAGTATCGGAGGACCAGATACGCAGTATTTT.

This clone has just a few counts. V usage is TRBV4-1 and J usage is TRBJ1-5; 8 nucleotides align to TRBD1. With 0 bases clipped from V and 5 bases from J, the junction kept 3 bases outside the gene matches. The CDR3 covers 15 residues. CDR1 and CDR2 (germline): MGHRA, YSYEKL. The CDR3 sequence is CASSQDQGAHQPQHF. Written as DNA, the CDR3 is TGCGCCAGCAGCCAAGATCAGGGGGCCCATCAGCCCCAGCATTTT.

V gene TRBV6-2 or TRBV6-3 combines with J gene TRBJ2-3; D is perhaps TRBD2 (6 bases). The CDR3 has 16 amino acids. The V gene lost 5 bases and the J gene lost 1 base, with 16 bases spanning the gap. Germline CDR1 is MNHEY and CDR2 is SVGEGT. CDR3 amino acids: CASSTPVAGRTDTQYF. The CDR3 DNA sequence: TGTGCCAGCAGTACCCCCGTTGCGGGACGCACAGATACGCAGTATTTT.

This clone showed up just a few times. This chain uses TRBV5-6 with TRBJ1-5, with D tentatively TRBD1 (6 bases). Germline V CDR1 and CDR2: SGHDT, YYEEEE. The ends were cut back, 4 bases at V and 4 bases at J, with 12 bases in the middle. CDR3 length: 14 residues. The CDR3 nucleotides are TGTGCCAGCAGCCGAATACAGGGTAATCAGCCCCAGCATTTT. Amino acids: CASSRIQGNQPQHF.

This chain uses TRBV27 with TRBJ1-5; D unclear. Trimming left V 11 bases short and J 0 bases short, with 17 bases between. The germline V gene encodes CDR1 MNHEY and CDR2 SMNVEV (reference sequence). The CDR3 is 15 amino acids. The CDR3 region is CASADEGYSNQPQHF. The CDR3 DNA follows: TGTGCCTCCGCCGACGAGGGATATAGCAATCAGCCCCAGCATTTT.